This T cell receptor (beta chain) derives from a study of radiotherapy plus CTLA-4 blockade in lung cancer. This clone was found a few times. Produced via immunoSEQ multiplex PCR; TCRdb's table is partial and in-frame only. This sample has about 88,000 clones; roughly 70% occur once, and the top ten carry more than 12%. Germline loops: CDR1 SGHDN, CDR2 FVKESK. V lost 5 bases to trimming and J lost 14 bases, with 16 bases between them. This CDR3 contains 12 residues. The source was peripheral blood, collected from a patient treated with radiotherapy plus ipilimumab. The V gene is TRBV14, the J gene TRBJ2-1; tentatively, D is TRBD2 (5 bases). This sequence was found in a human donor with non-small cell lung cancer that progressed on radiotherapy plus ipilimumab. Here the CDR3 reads CASSWNTGVEFF. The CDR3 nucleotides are TGTGCCAGCAGCTGGAACACCGGGGTTGAGTTCTTC.